These 18 T cell receptor beta chains came from one sample sequenced in a study of CD8 T cells in Susac syndrome. Reverse transcription used roughly 0.45 to 1 ug RNA and random hexamers. Using its own MiXCR run on the immunoSEQ multiplex PCR reads, TCRdb lists one record per CDR3 protein. The sample has approximately 180,000 distinct CDR3 sequences; about 94% are singletons. The sequencing input was CD4+ T cells from PBMCs. These receptors came from a human donor with multiple sclerosis.

This rearrangement joins TRBV7-2 to TRBJ2-7; 8 bases line up with TRBD2. The ends lost 1 base at V and 4 bases at J; junction bases unmatched: 9. The CDR3 extends over 16 amino acids. Germline-derived CDR1 and CDR2 are SGHTA and FQGNSA. The CDR3 DNA sequence: TGTGCCAGCAGCTTAGGGTTGGGTCTAGCGGGTTACGAGCAGTACTTC. The encoded protein is CASSLGLGLAGYEQYF. The full variable domain, its missing parts supplied by reference TRBV7-2 and TRBJ2-7, is GAGVSQSPSNKVTEKGKDVELRCDPISGHTALYWYRQSLGQGLEFLIYFQGNSAPDKSGLPSDRFSAERTGGSVSTLTIQRTQQEDSAVYLCASSLGLGLAGYEQYFGPGTRLTVT.

The chain combines TRBV7-2 with TRBJ2-5; TRBD2 matches at 10 bases. V shed 1 base and J 4 bases; nucleotides not matched to a gene: 0. CDR1 is SGHTA, CDR2 FQGNSA, per germline. The CDR3 totals 14 residues. CDR3 protein: CASSLVAGGETQYF. Here the CDR3 DNA reads TGTGCCAGCAGCTTAGTAGCGGGAGGAGAGACCCAGTACTTC.

This clonotype was detected only once. The chain employs TRBV28 and TRBJ1-3; a possible D gene is TRBD1 (6 bases). The germline V gene encodes CDR1 MDHEN and CDR2 SYDVKM. V lost 3 bases and J 2 bases, leaving 14 bases between the germline ends. CDR3 length: 16 amino acids. CDR3 protein: CASSLGHTGAGNTIYF. The DNA for the CDR3 is TGTGCCAGCAGTTTGGGACACACAGGTGCTGGAAACACCATATATTTT.

This chain uses TRBV20-1 with TRBJ2-7; D gene ambiguous. The CDR3 spans 13 residues. Between the trimmed V and J ends, which lost 6 bases and 1 base, there was a span of 13 bases. Per the germline V gene, CDR1 is DFQATT and CDR2 is SNEGSKA (reference sequence). The CDR3 here is CSARSEVSYEQYF. The CDR3 nucleotides read TGCAGTGCCCGTTCTGAAGTTTCCTACGAGCAGTACTTC.

The chain links TRBV19 to TRBJ2-3, with 12 bases aligning to TRBD2. The CDR3 totals 17 residues. The trim removed 10 bases at V and 0 bases at J, leaving 11 bases unmatched. Germline loops: CDR1 LNHDA, CDR2 SQIVND (reference sequence). In nucleotides, the CDR3 is TGTGCCACTGAAGGGACTAGCGGGCCTCCTAGCACAGATACGCAGTATTTT. Protein product: CATEGTSGPPSTDTQYF. Based on the CDR3 plus reference TRBV19 and TRBJ2-3, the full variable domain is DGGITQSPKYLFRKEGQNVTLSCEQNLNHDAMYWYRQDPGQGLRLIYYSQIVNDFQKGDIAEGYSVSREKKESFPLTVTSAQKNPTAFYLCATEGTSGPPSTDTQYFGPGTRLTVL.

This clonotype has only a few counts. An end of the junction does not agree with germline; a read error may underlie this. The V call is TRBV5-1, the J call TRBJ1-2; no reliable D call. Per the germline V gene, CDR1 is SGHRS and CDR2 is YFSETQ. CDR3 length: 13 residues. CDR3 sequence: CASSLGGDYGYTF. Written as DNA, the CDR3 is TGTGCCAGCAGTTTGGGAGGCGACTATGGCTACACCTTC.

The rearrangement uses TRBV2 and TRBJ1-1; D gene unclear. The CDR3 extends over 15 amino acids. Trimming stripped 6 bases from V and 1 base from J, with 15 bases between. From germline, CDR1 is SNHLY and CDR2 FYNNEI. The CDR3 DNA reads TGTGCCAGCAGCCCTAGGAATCTCAAGAACACTGAAGCTTTCTTT. It translates to CASSPRNLKNTEAFF.

Worth noting for this clonotype: One junction end does not reproduce the germline sequence, and a read error may be involved. J is TRBJ2-5 and V is TRBV2; D is unclear. The CDR3 runs 14 residues. Germline values: CDR1 SNHLY, CDR2 FYNNEI. The CDR3 DNA follows: TGTGCCAGTACAACGGGTGGGGTAGTGTGGACCCAACACTTC. This gives the protein CASTTGGVVWTQHF.

The gene calls are TRBV19 and TRBJ2-6; unclear D gene. The V gene lost 10 bases and the J gene lost 0 bases, with 4 bases spanning the gap. This CDR3 is built from 12 residues. The germline V gene encodes CDR1 LNHDA and CDR2 SQIVND (reference sequence). CDR3 sequence (DNA): TGTGCCACCGGCTCTGGGGCCAACGTCCTGACTTTC. Translating it yields CATGSGANVLTF. The whole variable domain, remainder taken from reference TRBV19 and TRBJ2-6, is DGGITQSPKYLFRKEGQNVTLSCEQNLNHDAMYWYRQDPGQGLRLIYYSQIVNDFQKGDIAEGYSVSREKKESFPLTVTSAQKNPTAFYLCATGSGANVLTFGAGSRLTVL.

This clonotype has only one observation. This chain links TRBV6-5 with TRBJ2-2; the match to TRBD2 covers 10 bases. CDR1 is MNHEY, CDR2 SVGAGI, per germline. The CDR3 sequence is 15 residues long. J was trimmed by 6 bases and V by 6 bases; bases with no gene match: 7. This CDR3 is CASSLAGEAPGELFF. DNA for the CDR3: TGTGCCAGCAGCCTAGCGGGAGAGGCCCCCGGGGAGCTGTTTTTT.

This sequence joins TRBV18 and TRBJ1-5; D is uncertain. Trimming took 6 bases from V and 3 from J, leaving 15 bases between them. CDR3 length: 15 amino acids. From germline, CDR1 is KGHSH and CDR2 LQKENI. CDR3 coding DNA: TGTGCCAGCTCGCTTAACGGGTTCGACAATCAGCCCCAGCATTTT. Protein: CASSLNGFDNQPQHF.

The chain joins TRBV30 to TRBJ1-1; D is possibly TRBD1 (6 bases). Germline CDR1 and CDR2: GTSNPN and SVGIG (reference sequence). The CDR3 covers 15 residues. The ends were cut back, 1 base at V and 1 base at J, with 13 bases in the middle. CDR3 DNA: TGTGCCTGGAGTGAAGGGGGGCTGGGGAACACTGAAGCTTTCTTT. This gives the protein CAWSEGGLGNTEAFF.

The V and J genes are TRBV12-3 or TRBV12-4 and TRBJ2-2; tentatively, D is TRBD1 (5 bases). The CDR3 sequence is 15 residues long. The V end was cut by 3 bases, the J end by 2 bases, with 10 bases between. CDR3 region: CASSFSQGNTGELFF. CDR3 nucleotides: TGTGCCAGCAGTTTCAGTCAGGGCAACACCGGGGAGCTGTTTTTT.

The V call is TRBV2, the J call TRBJ2-5; a possible D gene is TRBD1 (5 bases). Germline V lookup: CDR1 SNHLY, CDR2 FYNNEI. Trimming took off 3 bases at V and 5 bases at J, with 13 bases between the two ends. The CDR3 runs to 14 residues. The CDR3: CASSEYQGRETQYF. The CDR3 region has the DNA TGTGCCAGCAGTGAGTACCAGGGCCGGGAGACCCAGTACTTC.

The chain joins TRBV6-6 to TRBJ1-5; perhaps TRBD1 as D (6 bases). Germline V gene sequence: CDR1 MNHNY, CDR2 SVGAGI (reference sequence). The CDR3 spans 15 residues. Trimming stripped 4 bases from V and 2 bases from J, with 12 bases between. The CDR3 is CASSLQGEGNQPQHF. The DNA of the CDR3 is TGTGCCAGCAGTTTACAGGGAGAGGGCAATCAGCCCCAGCATTTT.

The chain uses TRBV4-1 and TRBJ1-4, with TRBD1 matching 8 bases. This CDR3 region has 17 residues. Per the germline V gene, CDR1 is MGHRA and CDR2 is YSYEKL. With V trimmed by 2 bases and J by 0 bases, 5 bases remained unmatched. The CDR3 loop reads CASSQLTGDSTNEKLFF. As DNA, the CDR3 is TGCGCCAGCAGCCAATTGACAGGGGATTCAACTAATGAAAAACTGTTTTTT.

The chain recombines TRBV9 with TRBJ2-2; no clear D. CDR1 and CDR2 from the germline V gene are SGDLS and YYNGEE. Trimming pared 0 bases from V and 1 base from J, leaving 10 bases between. The CDR3 is made up of 16 amino acids. The CDR3 loop reads CASSVDSAMNTGELFF. Written as DNA, the CDR3 is TGTGCCAGCAGCGTAGACAGCGCCATGAACACCGGGGAGCTGTTTTTT.

This clonotype has a single count. V and J are TRBV6-2 or TRBV6-3 and TRBJ2-7; 10 positions match TRBD2. Germline trimming cut 10 bases from V and 2 bases from J; bases unmatched to any gene: 5. The CDR3 has 13 amino acids. The germline V gene has CDR1 MNHEY and CDR2 SVGEGT. CDR3 bases: TGTGCCATACGGACTAGCGGCGCCTACGAGCAGTACTTC. Amino acids: CAIRTSGAYEQYF.